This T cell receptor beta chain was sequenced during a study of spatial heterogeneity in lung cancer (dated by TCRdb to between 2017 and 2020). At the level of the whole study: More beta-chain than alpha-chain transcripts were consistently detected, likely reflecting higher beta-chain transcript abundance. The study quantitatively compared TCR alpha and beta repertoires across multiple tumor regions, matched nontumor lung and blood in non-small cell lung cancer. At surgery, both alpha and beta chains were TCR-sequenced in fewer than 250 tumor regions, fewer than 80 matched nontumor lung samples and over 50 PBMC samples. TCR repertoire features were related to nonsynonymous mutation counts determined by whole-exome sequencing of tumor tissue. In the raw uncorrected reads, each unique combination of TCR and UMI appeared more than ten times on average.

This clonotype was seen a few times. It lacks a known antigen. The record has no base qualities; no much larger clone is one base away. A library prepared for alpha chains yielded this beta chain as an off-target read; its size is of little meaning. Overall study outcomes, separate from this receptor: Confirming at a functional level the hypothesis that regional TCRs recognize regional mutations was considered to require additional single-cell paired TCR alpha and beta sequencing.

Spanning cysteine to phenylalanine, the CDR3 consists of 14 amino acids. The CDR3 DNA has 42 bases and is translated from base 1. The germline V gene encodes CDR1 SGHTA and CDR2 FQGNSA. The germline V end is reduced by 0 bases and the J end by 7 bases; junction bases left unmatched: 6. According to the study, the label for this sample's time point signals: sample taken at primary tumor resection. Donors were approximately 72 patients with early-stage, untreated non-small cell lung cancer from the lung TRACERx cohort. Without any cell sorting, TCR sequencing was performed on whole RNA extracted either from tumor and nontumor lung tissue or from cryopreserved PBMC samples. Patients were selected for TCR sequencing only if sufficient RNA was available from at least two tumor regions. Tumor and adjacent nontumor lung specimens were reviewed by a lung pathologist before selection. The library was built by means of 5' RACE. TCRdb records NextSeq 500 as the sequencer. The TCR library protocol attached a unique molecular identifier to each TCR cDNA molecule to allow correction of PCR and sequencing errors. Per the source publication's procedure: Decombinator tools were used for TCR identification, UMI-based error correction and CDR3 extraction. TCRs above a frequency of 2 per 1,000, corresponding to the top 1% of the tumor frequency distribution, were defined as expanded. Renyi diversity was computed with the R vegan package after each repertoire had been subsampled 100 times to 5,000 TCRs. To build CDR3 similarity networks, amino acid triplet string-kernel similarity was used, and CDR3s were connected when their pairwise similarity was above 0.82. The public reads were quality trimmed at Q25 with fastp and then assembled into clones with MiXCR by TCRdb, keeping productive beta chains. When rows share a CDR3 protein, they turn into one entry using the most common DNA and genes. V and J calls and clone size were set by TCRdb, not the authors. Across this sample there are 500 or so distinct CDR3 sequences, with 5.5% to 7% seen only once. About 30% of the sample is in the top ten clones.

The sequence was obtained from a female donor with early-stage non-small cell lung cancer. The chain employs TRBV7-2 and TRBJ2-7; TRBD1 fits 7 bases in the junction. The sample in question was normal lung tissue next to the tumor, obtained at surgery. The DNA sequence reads TGTGCCAGCAGCTTAGCGAAGGGGGCGTATGAGCAGTACTTC. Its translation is CASSLAKGAYEQYF.